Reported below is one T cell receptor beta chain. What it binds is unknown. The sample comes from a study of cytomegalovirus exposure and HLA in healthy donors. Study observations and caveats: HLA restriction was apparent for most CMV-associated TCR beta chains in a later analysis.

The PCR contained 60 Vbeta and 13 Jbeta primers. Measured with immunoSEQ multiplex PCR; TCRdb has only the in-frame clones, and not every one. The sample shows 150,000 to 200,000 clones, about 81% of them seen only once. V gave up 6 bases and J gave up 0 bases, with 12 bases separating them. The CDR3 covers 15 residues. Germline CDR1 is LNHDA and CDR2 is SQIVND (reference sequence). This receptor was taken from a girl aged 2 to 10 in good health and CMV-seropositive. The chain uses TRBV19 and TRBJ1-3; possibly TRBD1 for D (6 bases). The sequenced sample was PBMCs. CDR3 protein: CASRLRDISGNTIYF. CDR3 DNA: TGTGCCAGTAGGTTACGGGACATCTCTGGAAACACCATATATTTT.